This TCR beta chain was obtained from a study of T cell responses to AZD1222 COVID-19 vaccine. Study conclusions and caveats: Scientists sampled the repertoires only once the peak T cell response had passed. AZD1222 recipients seropositive at baseline numbered only 6 or 7. After two AZD1222 doses, spike-specific TCR breadth and depth rose versus day 0. Females outnumbered males among donors, who were mostly white British; clonal diversity was possibly underestimated.

V lost 4 bases, J lost 7 bases, and 5 bases stayed unmatched. CDR3 size: 13 residues. The germline V gene has CDR1 SGHTA and CDR2 FQGNSA. Produced via immunoSEQ multiplex PCR; TCRdb's table is partial and in-frame only. The repertoire holds more than 150,000 clones, with around 92% as singletons. A word on this clone: Its antigen is not known.

The clonotype was recovered from an adult in good health. This chain joins TRBV7-2 and TRBJ2-7; 9 bases match TRBD1. Sequenced material: peripheral blood, taken on day 0 of AZD1222 vaccination. CDR3 nucleotide sequence: TGTGCCAGCAGCTCCGACAGGGGGAGGGAGCAGTACTTC. Translating gives CASSSDRGREQYF.